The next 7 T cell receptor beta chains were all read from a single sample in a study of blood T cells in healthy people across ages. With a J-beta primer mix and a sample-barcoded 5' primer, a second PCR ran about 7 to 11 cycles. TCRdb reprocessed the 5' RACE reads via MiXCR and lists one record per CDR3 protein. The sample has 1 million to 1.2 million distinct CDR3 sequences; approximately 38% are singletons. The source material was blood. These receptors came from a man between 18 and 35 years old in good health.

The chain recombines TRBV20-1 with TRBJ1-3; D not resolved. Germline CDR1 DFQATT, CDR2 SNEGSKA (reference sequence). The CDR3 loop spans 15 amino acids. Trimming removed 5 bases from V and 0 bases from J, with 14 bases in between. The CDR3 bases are TGCAGTGCTCTCCCCCCTCGCGGCTCTGGAAACACCATATATTTT. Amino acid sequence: CSALPPRGSGNTIYF.

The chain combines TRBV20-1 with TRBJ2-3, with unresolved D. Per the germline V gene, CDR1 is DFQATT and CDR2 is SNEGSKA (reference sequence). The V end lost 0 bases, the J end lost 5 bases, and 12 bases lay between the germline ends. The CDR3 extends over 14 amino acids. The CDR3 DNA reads TGCAGTGCTAGAGATTTGCGGAATTTAGATACGCAGTATTTT. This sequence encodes CSARDLRNLDTQYF.

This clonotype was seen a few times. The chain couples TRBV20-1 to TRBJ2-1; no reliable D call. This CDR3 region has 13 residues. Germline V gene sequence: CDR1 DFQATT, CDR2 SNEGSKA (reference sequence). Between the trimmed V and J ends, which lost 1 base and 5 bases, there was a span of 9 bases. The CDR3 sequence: CSARVPSNNEQFF. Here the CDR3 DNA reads TGCAGTGCTAGAGTTCCGAGTAACAATGAGCAGTTCTTC.

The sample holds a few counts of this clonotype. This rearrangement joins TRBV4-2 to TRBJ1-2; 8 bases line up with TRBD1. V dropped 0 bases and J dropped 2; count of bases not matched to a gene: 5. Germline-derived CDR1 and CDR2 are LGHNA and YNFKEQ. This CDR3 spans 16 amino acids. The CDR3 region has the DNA TGTGCCAGCAGCCAAGATTTCAGGGGGCAAAACTATGGCTACACCTTC. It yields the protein CASSQDFRGQNYGYTF.

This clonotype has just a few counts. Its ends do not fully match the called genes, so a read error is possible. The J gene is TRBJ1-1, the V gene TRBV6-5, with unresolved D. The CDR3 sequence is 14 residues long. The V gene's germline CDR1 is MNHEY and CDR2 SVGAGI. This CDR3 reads CASSYSASRPEAFF. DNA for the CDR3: TGTGCCAGTAGTTATTCGGCCTCCCGACCTGAAGCTTTCTTT.

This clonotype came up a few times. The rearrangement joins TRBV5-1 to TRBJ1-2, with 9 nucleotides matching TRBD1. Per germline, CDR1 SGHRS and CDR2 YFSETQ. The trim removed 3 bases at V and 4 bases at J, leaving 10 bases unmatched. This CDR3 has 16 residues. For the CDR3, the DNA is TGCGCCAGCAGCTCAGGACAGGGGCCAAGACGCTATGGCTACACCTTC. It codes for CASSSGQGPRRYGYTF.

CDR3 sequence reads: CASSFGAGVNYGYTF. Written as DNA, the CDR3 is TGTGCCAGCAGTTTTGGTGCGGGAGTTAACTATGGCTACACCTTC. The rearrangement uses TRBV12-3 or TRBV12-4 and TRBJ1-2; no clear D. The CDR3 is 15 amino acids. V lost 3 bases to trimming and J lost 1 base, with 12 bases between them.